This T cell receptor (beta chain) comes out of a study of neurological immune-mediated disorders. Regarding the study as a whole: On phylogenetic grouping, the repertoires of 18 of 34 multiple sclerosis patients fell within one related-CDR3 cluster, constituting a possible signature.

The time point here: longitudinal time-point 1 (baseline). This clonotype was recorded at least ten times. The antigen remains unidentified. Over 190 million TCR-beta sequences, together covering 15-18 subjects, were produced by every individual sequencing run that was carried out. TCRdb fed the 5' RACE reads into MiXCR, producing one record per CDR3 protein. The table records some 38,000 distinct CDR3 sequences, 3% to 3.5% of them present only once. Looked up from germline, CDR1 is LNHDA and CDR2 is SQIVND (reference sequence). The CDR3 contains 12 residues. V shed 4 bases and J 15 bases; nucleotides not matched to a gene: 9.

The material sequenced was PBMCs. This TCR derives from a woman aged 60-70 years with multiple sclerosis. This chain links TRBV19 with TRBJ2-1; TRBD1 agrees at 7 bases. The CDR3 here is CASSNLQGPLFF. CDR3 nucleotide sequence: TGTGCCAGTAGTAATCTACAGGGGCCCCTGTTCTTC.